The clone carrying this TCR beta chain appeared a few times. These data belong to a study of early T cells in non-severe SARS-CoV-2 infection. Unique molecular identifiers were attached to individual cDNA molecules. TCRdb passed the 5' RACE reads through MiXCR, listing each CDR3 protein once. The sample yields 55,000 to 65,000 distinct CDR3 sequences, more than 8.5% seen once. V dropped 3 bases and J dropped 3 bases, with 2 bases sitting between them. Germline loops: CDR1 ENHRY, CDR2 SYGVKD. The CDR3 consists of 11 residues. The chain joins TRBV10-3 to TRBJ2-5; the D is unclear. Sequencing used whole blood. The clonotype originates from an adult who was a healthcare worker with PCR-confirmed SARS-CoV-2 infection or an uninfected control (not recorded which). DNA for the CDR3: TGTGCCATCAGTGAAGAAGAGACCCAGTACTTC. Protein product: CAISEEETQYF.